The 4 T cell receptor beta chains reported below all come from one sample, sequenced in a study of blood T cell repertoires in COVID-19. Sequenced by immunoSEQ multiplex PCR; TCRdb stores in-frame clones only, minus some. The sample shows 200,000 to 250,000 clones, around 83% of them seen only once. Sequenced: peripheral blood. The receptors stem from a woman in her forties or fifties with acute or convalescent COVID-19.

This clone was seen a handful of times. The chain joins TRBV4-1 to TRBJ1-3; 10 positions match TRBD1. V dropped 1 base and J dropped 7; count of bases not matched to a gene: 4. Germline V gene lookup returns CDR1 MGHRA and CDR2 YSYEKL. The CDR3 extends over 15 amino acids. As DNA, the CDR3 is TGCGCCAGCAGCCAAGTGGGACAGGGGAAGAACACCATATATTTT. Amino acids: CASSQVGQGKNTIYF.

This clone was seen only a few times. This chain joins TRBV11-2 and TRBJ2-1, with no clear D. CDR1 and CDR2 (germline): SGHAT, FQNNGV. Trimming cost V 1 base and J 1 base, with 5 bases left between them. CDR3 length: 14 amino acids. The CDR3: CASSLASSYNEQFF. The DNA of the CDR3 is TGTGCCAGCAGCTTAGCGTCTTCCTACAATGAGCAGTTCTTC.

V and J are TRBV19 and TRBJ2-7, with unresolved D. The germline gives CDR1 LNHDA, CDR2 SQIVND (reference sequence). V dropped 5 bases and J dropped 0 bases, with 11 bases sitting between them. The CDR3 is 14 amino acids. The CDR3 region has the DNA TGTGCCAGTAGTCCGGGTCCTCTCTCCTACGAGCAGTACTTC. It yields the protein CASSPGPLSYEQYF.

This chain joins TRBV4-2 and TRBJ1-5, with 9 positions matching TRBD1. The length of the CDR3 is 16 residues. Germline CDR1 reads LGHNA; CDR2 reads YNFKEQ. After removal of 0 bases from V and 7 bases from J, the junction contained 7 bases not matched to a gene. The CDR3 spells CASSQEHRGLGQPQHF. The CDR3 DNA is TGTGCCAGCAGCCAAGAACACAGGGGGCTGGGCCAGCCCCAGCATTTT.